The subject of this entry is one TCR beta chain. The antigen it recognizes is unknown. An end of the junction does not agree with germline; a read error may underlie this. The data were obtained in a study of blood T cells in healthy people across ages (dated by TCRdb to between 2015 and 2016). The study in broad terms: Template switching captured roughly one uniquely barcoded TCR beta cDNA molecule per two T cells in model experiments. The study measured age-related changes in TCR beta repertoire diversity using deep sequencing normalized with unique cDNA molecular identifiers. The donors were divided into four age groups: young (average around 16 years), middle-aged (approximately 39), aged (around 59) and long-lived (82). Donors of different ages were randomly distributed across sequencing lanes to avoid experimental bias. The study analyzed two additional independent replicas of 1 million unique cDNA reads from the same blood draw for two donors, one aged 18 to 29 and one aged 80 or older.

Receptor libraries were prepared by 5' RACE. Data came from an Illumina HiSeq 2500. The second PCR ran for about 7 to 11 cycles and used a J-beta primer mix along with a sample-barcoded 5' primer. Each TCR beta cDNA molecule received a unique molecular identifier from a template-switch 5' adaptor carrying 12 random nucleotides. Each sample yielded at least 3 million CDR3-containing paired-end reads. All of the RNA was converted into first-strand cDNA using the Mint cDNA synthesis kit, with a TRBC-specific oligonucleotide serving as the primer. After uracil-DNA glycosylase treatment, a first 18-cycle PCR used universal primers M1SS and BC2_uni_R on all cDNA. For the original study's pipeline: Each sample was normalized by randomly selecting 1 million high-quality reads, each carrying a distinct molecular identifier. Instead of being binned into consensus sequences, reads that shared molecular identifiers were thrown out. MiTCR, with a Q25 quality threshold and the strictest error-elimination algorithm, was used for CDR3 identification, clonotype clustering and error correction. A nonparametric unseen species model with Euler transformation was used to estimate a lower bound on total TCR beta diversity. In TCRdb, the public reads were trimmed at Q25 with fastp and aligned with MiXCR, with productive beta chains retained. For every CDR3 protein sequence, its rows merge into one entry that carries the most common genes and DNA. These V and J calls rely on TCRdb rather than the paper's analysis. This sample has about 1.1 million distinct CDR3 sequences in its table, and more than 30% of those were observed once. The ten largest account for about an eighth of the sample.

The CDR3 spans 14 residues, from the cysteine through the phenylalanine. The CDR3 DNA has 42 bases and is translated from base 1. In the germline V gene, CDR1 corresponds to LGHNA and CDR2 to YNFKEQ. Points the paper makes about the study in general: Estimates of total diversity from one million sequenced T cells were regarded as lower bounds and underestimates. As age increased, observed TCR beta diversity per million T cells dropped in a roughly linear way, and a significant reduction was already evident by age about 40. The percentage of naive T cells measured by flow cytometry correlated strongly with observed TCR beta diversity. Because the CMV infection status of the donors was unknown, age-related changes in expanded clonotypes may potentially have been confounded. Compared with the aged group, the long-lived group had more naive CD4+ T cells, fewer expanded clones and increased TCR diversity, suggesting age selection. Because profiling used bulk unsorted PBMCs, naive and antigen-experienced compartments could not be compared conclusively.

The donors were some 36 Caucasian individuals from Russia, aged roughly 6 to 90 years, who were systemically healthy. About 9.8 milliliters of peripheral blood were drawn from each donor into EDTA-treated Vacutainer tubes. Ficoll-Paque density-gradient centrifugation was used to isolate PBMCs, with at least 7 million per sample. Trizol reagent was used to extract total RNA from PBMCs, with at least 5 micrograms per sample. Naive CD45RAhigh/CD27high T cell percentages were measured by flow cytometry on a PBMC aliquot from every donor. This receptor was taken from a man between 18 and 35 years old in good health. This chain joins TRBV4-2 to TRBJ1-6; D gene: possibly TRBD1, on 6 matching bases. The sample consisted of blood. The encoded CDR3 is CASSQEYRDSPPHF. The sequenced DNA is TGTGCCAGCAGCCAAGAATACAGGGATTCACCCCCCCACTTT.